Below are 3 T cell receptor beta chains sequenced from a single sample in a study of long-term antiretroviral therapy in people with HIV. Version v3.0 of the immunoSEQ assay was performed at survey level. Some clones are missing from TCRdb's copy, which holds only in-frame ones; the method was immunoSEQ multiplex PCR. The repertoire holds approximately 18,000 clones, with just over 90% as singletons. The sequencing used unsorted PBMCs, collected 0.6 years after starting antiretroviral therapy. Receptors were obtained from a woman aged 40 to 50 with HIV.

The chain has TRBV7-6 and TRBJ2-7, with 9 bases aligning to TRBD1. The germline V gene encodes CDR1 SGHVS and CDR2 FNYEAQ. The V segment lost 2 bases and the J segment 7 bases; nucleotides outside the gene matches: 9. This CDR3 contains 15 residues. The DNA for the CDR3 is TGTGCCAGCAGCTTAAACCAATACAGGGGGCATGAGCAGTACTTC. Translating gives CASSLNQYRGHEQYF.

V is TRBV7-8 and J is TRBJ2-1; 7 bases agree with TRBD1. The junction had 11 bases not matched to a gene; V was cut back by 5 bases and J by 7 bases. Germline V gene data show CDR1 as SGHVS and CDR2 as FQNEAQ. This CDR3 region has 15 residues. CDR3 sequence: CASSPITGTENEQFF. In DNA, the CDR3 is TGTGCCAGCAGCCCTATAACCGGGACAGAGAATGAGCAGTTCTTC.

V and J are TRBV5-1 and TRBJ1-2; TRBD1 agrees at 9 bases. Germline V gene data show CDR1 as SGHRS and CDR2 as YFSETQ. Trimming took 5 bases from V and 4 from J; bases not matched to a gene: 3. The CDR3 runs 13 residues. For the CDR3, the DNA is TGCGCCAGCAGTACAGGGGGCCCCTATGGCTACACCTTC. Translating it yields CASSTGGPYGYTF.